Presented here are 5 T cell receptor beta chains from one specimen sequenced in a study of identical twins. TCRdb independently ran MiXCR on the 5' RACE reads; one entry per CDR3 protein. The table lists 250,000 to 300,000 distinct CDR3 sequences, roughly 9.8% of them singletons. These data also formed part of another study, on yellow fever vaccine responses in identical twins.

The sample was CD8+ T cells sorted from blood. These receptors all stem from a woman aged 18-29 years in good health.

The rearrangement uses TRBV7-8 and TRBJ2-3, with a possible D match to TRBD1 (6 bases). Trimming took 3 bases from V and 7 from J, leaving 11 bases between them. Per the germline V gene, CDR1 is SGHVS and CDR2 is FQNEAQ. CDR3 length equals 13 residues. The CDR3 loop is CASSFSRGNTQYF. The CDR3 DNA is TGTGCCAGCAGCTTTAGCAGGGGAAATACGCAGTATTTT.

The DNA of the CDR3 is TGTGCCAGCAGTTACTCGCTGGGACTAGAAGAGACCCAGTACTTC. The encoded protein is CASSYSLGLEETQYF. This chain connects TRBV6-5 to TRBJ2-5; 8 bases agree with TRBD2. The germline CDR1 and CDR2 sequences are MNHEY and SVGAGI. After removal of 0 bases from V and 3 bases from J, the junction contained 3 bases not matched to a gene. There are 15 residues in the CDR3.

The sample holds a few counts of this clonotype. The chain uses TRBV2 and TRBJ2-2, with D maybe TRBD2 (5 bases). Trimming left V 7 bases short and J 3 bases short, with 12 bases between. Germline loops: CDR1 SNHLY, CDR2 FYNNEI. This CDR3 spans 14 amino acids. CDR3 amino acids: CASIEGPYTGELFF. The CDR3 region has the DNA TGTGCCAGCATTGAGGGCCCTTACACCGGGGAGCTGTTTTTT.

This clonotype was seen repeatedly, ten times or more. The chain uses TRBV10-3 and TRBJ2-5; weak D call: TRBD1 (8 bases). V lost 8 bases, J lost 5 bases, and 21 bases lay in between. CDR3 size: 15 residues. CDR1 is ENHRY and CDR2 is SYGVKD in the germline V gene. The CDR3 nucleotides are TGTGCCATCGACCGACAGGGGAGGGGGCCGGAGACCCAGTACTTC. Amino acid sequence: CAIDRQGRGPETQYF.

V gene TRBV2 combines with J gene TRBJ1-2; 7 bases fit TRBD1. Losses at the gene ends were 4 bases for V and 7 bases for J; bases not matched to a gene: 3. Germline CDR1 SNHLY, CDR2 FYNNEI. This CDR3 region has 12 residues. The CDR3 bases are TGTGCCAGCAGTGGAGGGGGCGGTGGCTACACCTTC. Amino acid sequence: CASSGGGGGYTF. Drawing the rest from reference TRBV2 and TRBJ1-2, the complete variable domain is EPEVTQTPSHQVTQMGQEVILRCVPISNHLYFYWYRQILGQKVEFLVSFYNNEISEKSEIFDDQFSVERPDGSNFTLKIRSTKLEDSAMYFCASSGGGGGYTFGSGTRLTVV.